Listed below are T cell receptor beta chains from one sample, sequenced in a study of human T cells and chemical hapten exposure. TCRdb itself ran the RACE reads through MiXCR, one entry per CDR3 protein. The sample holds about 70,000 distinct CDR3 sequences; about 9.4% are singletons and the top ten take 2.5% to 3.5%. The sequences come from whole blood, collected in connection with sensitization to the hapten diphenylcyclopropenone (DPC). The receptors here all came from a woman between 40 and 50 years old with alopecia areata. Some clones in this sample may be carry-over from other donors' samples. The CDR3 runs from the conserved cysteine through the conserved F or W. A D gene is named only where the DNA matches it firmly. Not every row has a clone size; where given, it reads once, few, many or a size class.

>TRBJ2-1|TRBV7-9|few|TRBD2
CASSLVLARNEQFF
TGTGCCAGCAGCCTAGTACTAGCGAGGAATGAGCAGTTCTTC
>TRBJ1-1|TRBV29-1|NA|NA
CSVVKGDTEAFF
TGCAGCGTTGTAAAGGGGGACACTGAAGCTTTCTTT
>TRBJ2-7|TRBV5-1|many|NA
CASWDNPYEQYF
TGCGCCAGCTGGGACAACCCCTACGAGCAGTACTTC
>TRBJ1-2|TRBV29-1|NA|TRBD1
CSVEGTGGDYGYTF
TGCAGCGTTGAAGGGACAGGGGGCGACTATGGCTACACCTTC
>TRBJ2-2|TRBV7-9|many|NA
CASSPPGGQNTGELFF
TGTGCCAGCAGTCCTCCCGGGGGCCAGAACACCGGGGAGCTGTTTTTT
>TRBJ2-1|TRBV6-5|many|NA
CASSYSLARNEQFF
TGTGCCAGCAGTTACTCCCTAGCGCGCAATGAGCAGTTCTTC
>TRBJ2-1|TRBV15|many|TRBD1
CATSGGQASYNEQFF
TGTGCCACCAGCGGAGGACAGGCCTCCTACAATGAGCAGTTCTTC
>TRBJ1-5|TRBV27|many|TRBD1
CASSSGQGDQPQHF
TGTGCCAGCAGTTCGGGACAGGGGGATCAGCCCCAGCATTTT
>TRBJ2-1|TRBV6-6|many|TRBD1
CASTLPGQGPNEQFF
TGTGCCAGCACCTTGCCGGGACAGGGGCCTAATGAGCAGTTCTTC
>TRBJ1-1|TRBV29-1|many|NA
CSVEGTQRAFF
TGCAGCGTTGAGGGGACCCAGCGGGCTTTCTTT
>TRBJ1-1|TRBV18|many|TRBD1
CASSPNRDRAEAFF
TGTGCCAGCTCTCCAAACAGGGACAGGGCAGAAGCTTTCTTT
>TRBJ2-7|TRBV6-6|few|NA
CASSPRDLSSYEQYF
TGTGCCAGCAGTCCCCGGGACCTCAGCTCCTACGAGCAGTACTTC
>TRBJ2-2|TRBV10-3|NA|TRBD1
CAISPRGTVFTGELFF
TGTGCCATCAGCCCTCGAGGGACAGTTTTCACCGGGGAGCTGTTTTTT
>TRBJ2-3|TRBV29-1|NA|TRBD2
CSVGASGGIVDGRTDTQYF
TGCAGCGTTGGGGCTAGCGGGGGTATAGTTGATGGCCGCACAGATACGCAGTATTTT
>TRBJ1-2|TRBV7-8|few|NA
CASSLDAGLNYGYTF
TGTGCCAGCAGCTTAGATGCCGGCTTGAACTATGGCTACACCTTC
>TRBJ1-1|TRBV4-3|many|NA
CASSQDWRNTEAFF
TGCGCCAGCAGCCAAGATTGGCGGAACACTGAAGCTTTCTTT
>TRBJ2-2|TRBV12-3/TRBV12-4|many|NA
CASSFGHSTGELFF
TGTGCCAGCAGTTTTGGGCACTCCACCGGGGAGCTGTTTTTT
>TRBJ2-2|TRBV9|few|TRBD1
CASSVPRTGSNTGELFF
TGTGCCAGCAGCGTACCACGGACAGGGTCGAACACCGGGGAGCTGTTTTTT
>TRBJ1-2|TRBV5-4|many|NA
CASSLGNRDPYGYTF
TGTGCCAGCAGCTTGGGGAACAGGGACCCCTATGGCTACACCTTC
>TRBJ1-2|TRBV27|NA|NA
CASSSLDSYGYTF
TGTGCCAGCAGTTCACTCGACAGCTATGGCTACACCTTC
>TRBJ2-3|TRBV4-1|NA|TRBD2
CASSQDWGLVTDTQYF
TGCGCCAGCAGCCAAGATTGGGGACTAGTGACAGATACGCAGTATTTT
>TRBJ1-5|TRBV25-1|few|NA
CASSEREGSNQPQHF
TGTGCCAGCAGTGAGAGGGAGGGCAGCAATCAGCCCCAGCATTTT
>TRBJ2-2|TRBV4-3|medium-sized|NA
CASSQDAQYTGELFF
TGCGCCAGCAGCCAAGACGCCCAGTACACCGGGGAGCTGTTTTTT
>TRBJ1-3|TRBV12-3/TRBV12-4|many|TRBD1
CASRRTGNSGNTIYF
TGTGCCAGCAGACGGACAGGGAACTCTGGAAACACCATATATTTT
>TRBJ2-7|TRBV23-1|many|NA
CASSQSASYEQYF
TGCGCCAGCAGTCAATCGGCGAGCTACGAGCAGTACTTC
>TRBJ1-4|TRBV29-1|many|TRBD1
CSARTGGNEKLFF
TGCAGCGCCCGGACAGGGGGTAATGAAAAACTGTTTTTT
>TRBJ2-2|TRBV5-6|few|TRBD1
CASQGQGAGELFF
TGTGCCAGCCAAGGACAGGGAGCCGGGGAGCTGTTTTTT
>TRBJ2-3|TRBV7-2|many|NA
CASSWTTADTQYF
TGTGCCAGCAGCTGGACGACCGCAGATACGCAGTATTTT
>TRBJ1-3|TRBV5-5|NA|NA
CASSPMLQGTENTIYF
TGTGCCAGCAGCCCCATGCTGCAGGGAACTGAAAACACCATATATTTT
>TRBJ2-1|TRBV6-5|many|NA
CASSYTQGGYNEQFF
TGTGCCAGCAGTTACACTCAGGGCGGTTACAATGAGCAGTTCTTC
>TRBJ1-6|TRBV6-2/TRBV6-3|many|NA
CASSYRSTYNSPLHF
TGTGCCAGCAGTTATCGATCGACTTATAATTCACCCCTCCACTTT
>TRBJ2-7|TRBV4-1|many|NA
CASSLTPGKAYEQYF
TGCGCCAGCAGCCTTACACCGGGTAAGGCCTACGAGCAGTACTTC
>TRBJ1-6|TRBV20-1|NA|TRBD1
CSATQGADSPLHF
TGCAGTGCTACACAGGGGGCTGATTCACCCCTCCACTTT
>TRBJ2-7|TRBV5-1|many|NA
CASSFAGANEQYF
TGCGCCAGCAGCTTTGCTGGTGCGAACGAGCAGTACTTC
>TRBJ2-7|TRBV18|few|NA
CASSLTASSEDEQYF
TGTGCCAGCTCACTAACGGCCAGTTCCGAGGACGAGCAGTACTTC
>TRBJ1-1|TRBV6-6|few|TRBD1
CASIGGQGARTEAFF
TGTGCCAGCATCGGGGGCCAGGGGGCGCGTACTGAAGCTTTCTTT
>TRBJ2-2|TRBV14|many|NA
CASSQETGELFF
TGTGCCAGCAGCCAAGAAACCGGGGAGCTGTTTTTT
>TRBJ1-2|TRBV7-2|few|TRBD1
CASSPRTGGNYGYTF
TGTGCCAGCAGCCCTCGGACAGGGGGAAACTATGGCTACACCTTC
>TRBJ1-1|TRBV6-1|many|NA
CASSEAPDTEAFF
TGTGCCAGCAGTGAAGCCCCGGACACTGAAGCTTTCTTT
>TRBJ2-5|TRBV4-3|NA|TRBD2
CASSLTGGGAVETQYF
TGCGCCAGCAGCCTCACAGGCGGGGGGGCCGTAGAGACCCAGTACTTC
>TRBJ1-5|TRBV13|NA|NA
CASSLRNQPQHF
TGTGCCAGCAGCCTGAGGAATCAGCCCCAGCATTTT
>TRBJ2-2|TRBV2|NA|TRBD1
CASSQDRVRVTGELFF
TGTGCCAGCAGCCAGGACAGGGTGAGGGTCACCGGGGAGCTGTTTTTT
>TRBJ2-2|TRBV4-1|many|TRBD1
CASSRSTAGTANTGELFF
TGCGCCAGCAGCCGATCAACCGCCGGGACAGCGAACACCGGGGAGCTGTTTTTT
>TRBJ2-5|TRBV6-6|many|TRBD1
CASTRDRAPETQYF
TGTGCCAGCACCCGGGACAGGGCCCCTGAGACCCAGTACTTC
>TRBJ2-7|TRBV6-2/TRBV6-3|many|NA
CASSYTGVNYEQYF
TGTGCCAGCAGTTACACGGGGGTAAACTACGAGCAGTACTTC
>TRBJ2-7|TRBV3-1|many|NA
CASSQAYGTSYEQYF
TGTGCCAGCAGCCAAGCATACGGGACCTCCTACGAGCAGTACTTC
>TRBJ1-2|TRBV7-2|few|NA
CASSGSRREGYTF
TGTGCCAGCAGCGGATCACGTAGAGAGGGCTACACCTTC
>TRBJ2-7|TRBV5-4|NA|NA
CASSSGINAYEQYF
TGTGCCAGCAGCTCTGGGATCAACGCCTACGAGCAGTACTTC
>TRBJ1-4|TRBV12-3/TRBV12-4|many|NA
CASVRGRGEKLFF
TGTGCCAGCGTACGAGGAAGAGGTGAAAAACTGTTTTTT
>TRBJ2-5|TRBV6-5|few|NA
CASSWGTQETQYF
TGTGCCAGCAGTTGGGGGACTCAAGAGACCCAGTACTTC